This record looks at one T cell receptor (beta chain) sequence and its context. The sample belongs to a study of blood T cell repertoires in COVID-19. Overall study context: The origin of the acute and convalescent COVID-19 samples was the United States, Italy and Spain.

How the authors handled the data: Estimation of nucleated cell counts relied on the amplification of reference gene primers. Clones were sequenced by immunoSEQ multiplex PCR, and TCRdb holds only the in-frame ones, with some missing. V, J and clone size reflect that table, while D and trimming were determined from the DNA. In the table there are approximately 150,000 clones, roughly 87% of which are singletons. The CDR3 runs 17 residues. The germline gives CDR1 SNHLY, CDR2 FYNNEI. With 7 bases clipped from V and 1 base from J, the junction kept 6 bases outside the gene matches. This receptor was obtained from a woman in her fifties or sixties with acute or convalescent COVID-19. The genes are TRBV2 and TRBJ2-3, with 15 positions matching TRBD2. Sequenced input: peripheral blood. The DNA of the CDR3 is TGTGCCAGCACCGGACTAGCGGGGGGGCCGGGCACAGATACGCAGTATTTT. Protein sequence: CASTGLAGGPGTDTQYF.